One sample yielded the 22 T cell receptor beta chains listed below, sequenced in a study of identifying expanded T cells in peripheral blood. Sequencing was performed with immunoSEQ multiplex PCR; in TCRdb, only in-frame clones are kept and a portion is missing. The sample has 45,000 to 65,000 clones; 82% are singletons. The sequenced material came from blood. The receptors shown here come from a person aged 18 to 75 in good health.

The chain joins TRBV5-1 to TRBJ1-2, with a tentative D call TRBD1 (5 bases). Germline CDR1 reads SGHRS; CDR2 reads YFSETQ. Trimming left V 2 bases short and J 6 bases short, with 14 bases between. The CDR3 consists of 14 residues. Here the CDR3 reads CASSFGVPGDGYTF. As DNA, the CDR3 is TGCGCCAGCAGCTTCGGGGTCCCGGGGGATGGCTACACCTTC.

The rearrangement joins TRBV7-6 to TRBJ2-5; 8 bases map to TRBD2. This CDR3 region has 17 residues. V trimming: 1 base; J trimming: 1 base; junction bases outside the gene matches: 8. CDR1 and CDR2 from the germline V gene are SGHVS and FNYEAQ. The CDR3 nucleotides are TGTGCCAGCAGCTTAGGCGGGGCGGGGGGCGGCCAAGAGACCCAGTACTTC. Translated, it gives CASSLGGAGGGQETQYF.

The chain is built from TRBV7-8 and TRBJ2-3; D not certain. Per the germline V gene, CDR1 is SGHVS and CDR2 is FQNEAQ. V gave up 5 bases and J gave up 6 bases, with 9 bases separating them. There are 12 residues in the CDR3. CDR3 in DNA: TGTGCCAGCAGCCCACGCAGGGATACGCAGTATTTT. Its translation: CASSPRRDTQYF.

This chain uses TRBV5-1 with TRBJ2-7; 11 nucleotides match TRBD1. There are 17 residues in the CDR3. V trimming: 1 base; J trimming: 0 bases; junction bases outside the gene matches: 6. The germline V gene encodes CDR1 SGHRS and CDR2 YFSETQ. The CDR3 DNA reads TGCGCCAGCAGCTTGTGGACAGGGGGCTCGAGCTCCTACGAGCAGTACTTC. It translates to CASSLWTGGSSSYEQYF.

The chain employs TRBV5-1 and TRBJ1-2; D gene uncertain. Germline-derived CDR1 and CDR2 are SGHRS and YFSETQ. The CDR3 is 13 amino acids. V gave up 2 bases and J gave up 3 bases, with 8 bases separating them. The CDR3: CASSFEGDYGYTF. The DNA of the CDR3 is TGCGCCAGCAGCTTCGAGGGAGACTATGGCTACACCTTC. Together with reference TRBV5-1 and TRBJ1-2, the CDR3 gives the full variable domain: KAGVTQTPRYLIKTRGQQVTLSCSPISGHRSVSWYQQTPGQGLQFLFEYFSETQRNKGNFPGRFSGRQFSNSRSEMNVSTLELGDSALYLCASSFEGDYGYTFGSGTRLTVV.

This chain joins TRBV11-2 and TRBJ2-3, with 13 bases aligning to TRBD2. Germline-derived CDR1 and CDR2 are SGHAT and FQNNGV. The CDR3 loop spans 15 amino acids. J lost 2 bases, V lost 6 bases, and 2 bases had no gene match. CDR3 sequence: CASRLAGGFTDTQYF. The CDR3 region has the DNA TGTGCCAGCAGACTAGCGGGGGGGTTCACAGATACGCAGTATTTT.

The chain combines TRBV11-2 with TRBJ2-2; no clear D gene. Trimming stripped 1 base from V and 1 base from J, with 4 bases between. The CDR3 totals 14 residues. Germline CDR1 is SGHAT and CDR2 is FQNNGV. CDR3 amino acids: CASSLGQNTGELFF. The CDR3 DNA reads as TGTGCCAGCAGCTTAGGACAGAACACCGGGGAGCTGTTTTTT.

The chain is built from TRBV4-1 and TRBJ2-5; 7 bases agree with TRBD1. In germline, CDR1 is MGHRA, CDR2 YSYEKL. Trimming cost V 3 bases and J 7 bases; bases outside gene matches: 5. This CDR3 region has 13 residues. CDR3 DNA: TGCGCCAGCAGCCAGGGACAGTCGGGGACCCAGTACTTC. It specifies CASSQGQSGTQYF.

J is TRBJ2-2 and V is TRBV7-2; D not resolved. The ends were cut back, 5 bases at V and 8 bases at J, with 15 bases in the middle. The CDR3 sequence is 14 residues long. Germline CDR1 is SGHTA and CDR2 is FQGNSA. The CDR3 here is CASSPYGPAGELFF. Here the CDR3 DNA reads TGTGCCAGCAGCCCGTATGGACCCGCTGGGGAGCTGTTTTTT.

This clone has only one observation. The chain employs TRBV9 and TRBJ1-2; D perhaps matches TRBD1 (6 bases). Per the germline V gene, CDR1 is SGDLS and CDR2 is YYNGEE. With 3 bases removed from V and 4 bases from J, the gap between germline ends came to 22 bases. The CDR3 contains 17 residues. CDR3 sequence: CASSASDSGDPPYGYTF. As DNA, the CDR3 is TGTGCCAGCAGCGCCAGTGACTCAGGGGACCCCCCCTATGGCTACACCTTC.

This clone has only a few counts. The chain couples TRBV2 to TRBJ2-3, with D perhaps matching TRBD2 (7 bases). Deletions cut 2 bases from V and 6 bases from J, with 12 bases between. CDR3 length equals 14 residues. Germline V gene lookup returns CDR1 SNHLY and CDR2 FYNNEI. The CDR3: CASSERGAPDTQYF. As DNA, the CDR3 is TGTGCCAGCAGTGAACGGGGGGCCCCGGATACGCAGTATTTT.

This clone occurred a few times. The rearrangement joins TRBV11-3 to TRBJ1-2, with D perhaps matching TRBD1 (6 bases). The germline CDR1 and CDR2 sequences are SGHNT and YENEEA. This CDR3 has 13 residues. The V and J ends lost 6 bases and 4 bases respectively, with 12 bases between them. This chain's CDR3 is CASSTRGAYGYTF. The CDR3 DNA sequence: TGTGCCAGCAGTACCCGGGGGGCCTATGGCTACACCTTC.

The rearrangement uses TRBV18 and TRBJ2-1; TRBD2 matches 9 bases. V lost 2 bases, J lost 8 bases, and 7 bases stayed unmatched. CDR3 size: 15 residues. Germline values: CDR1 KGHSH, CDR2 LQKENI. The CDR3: CASSPWRGGRDEQFF. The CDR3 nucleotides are TGTGCCAGCTCACCATGGCGGGGGGGCAGGGATGAGCAGTTCTTC. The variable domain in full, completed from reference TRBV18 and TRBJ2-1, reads NAGVMQNPRHLVRRRGQEARLRCSPMKGHSHVYWYRQLPEEGLKFMVYLQKENIIDESGMPKERFSAEFPKEGPSILRIQQVVRGDSAAYFCASSPWRGGRDEQFFGPGTRLTVL.

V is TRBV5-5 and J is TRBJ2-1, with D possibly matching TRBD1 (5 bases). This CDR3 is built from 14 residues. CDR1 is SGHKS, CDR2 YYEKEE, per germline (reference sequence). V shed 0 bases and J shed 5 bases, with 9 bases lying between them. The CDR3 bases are TGTGCCAGCAGCTTGGAGGACATACACAATGAGCAGTTCTTC. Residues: CASSLEDIHNEQFF.

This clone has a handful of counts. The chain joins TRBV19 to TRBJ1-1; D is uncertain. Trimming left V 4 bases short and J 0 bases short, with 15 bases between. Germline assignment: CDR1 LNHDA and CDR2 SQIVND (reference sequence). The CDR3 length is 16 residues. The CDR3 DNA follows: TGTGCCAGTAGTACGAGAGGAGCAGACATGAACACTGAAGCTTTCTTT. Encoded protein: CASSTRGADMNTEAFF.

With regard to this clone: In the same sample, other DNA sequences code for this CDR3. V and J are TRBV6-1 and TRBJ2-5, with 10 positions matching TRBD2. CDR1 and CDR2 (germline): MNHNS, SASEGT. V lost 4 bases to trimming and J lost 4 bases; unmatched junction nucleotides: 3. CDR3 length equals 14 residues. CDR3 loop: CASSVRLAGETQYF. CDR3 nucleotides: TGTGCCAGCAGTGTTAGACTAGCGGGAGAGACCCAGTACTTC.

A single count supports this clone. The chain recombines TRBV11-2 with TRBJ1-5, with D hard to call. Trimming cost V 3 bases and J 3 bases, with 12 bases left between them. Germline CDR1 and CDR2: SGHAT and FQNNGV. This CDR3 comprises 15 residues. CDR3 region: CASSLFTGNNQPQHF. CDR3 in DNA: TGTGCCAGCAGCTTGTTTACGGGGAACAATCAGCCCCAGCATTTT.

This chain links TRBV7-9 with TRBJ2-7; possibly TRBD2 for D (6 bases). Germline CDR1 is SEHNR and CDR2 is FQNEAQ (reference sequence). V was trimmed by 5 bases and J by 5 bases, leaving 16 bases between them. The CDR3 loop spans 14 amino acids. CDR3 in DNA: TGTGCCAGCAGCGCAAGACTAGATGGTCACGAGCAGTACGTC. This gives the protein CASSARLDGHEQYV.

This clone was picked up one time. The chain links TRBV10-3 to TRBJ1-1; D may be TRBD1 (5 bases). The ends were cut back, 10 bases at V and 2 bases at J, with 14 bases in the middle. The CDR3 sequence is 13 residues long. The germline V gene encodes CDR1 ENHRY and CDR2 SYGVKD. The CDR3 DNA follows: TGTGCCAGCCTCCGGGACCTTAACACTGAAGCTTTCTTT. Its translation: CASLRDLNTEAFF.

The DNA of the CDR3 is TGTGCCAGCAGCCAAGACAGGGGAAGCAATCAGCCCCAGCATTTT. Amino acids: CASSQDRGSNQPQHF. This chain uses TRBV4-2 with TRBJ1-5; possibly TRBD1 for D (6 bases). V was pared by 0 bases and J by 1 base, with 7 bases between. Germline V gene data show CDR1 as LGHNA and CDR2 as YNFKEQ. The CDR3 length is 15 residues.

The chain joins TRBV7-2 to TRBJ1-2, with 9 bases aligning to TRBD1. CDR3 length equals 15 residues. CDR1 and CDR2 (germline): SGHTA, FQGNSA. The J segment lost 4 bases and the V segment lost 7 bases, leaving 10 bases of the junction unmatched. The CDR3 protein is CASKEPGQGSYGYTF. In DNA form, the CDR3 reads TGTGCCAGCAAGGAACCGGGACAGGGAAGCTATGGCTACACCTTC. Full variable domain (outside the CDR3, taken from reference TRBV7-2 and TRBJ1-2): GAGVSQSPSNKVTEKGKDVELRCDPISGHTALYWYRQSLGQGLEFLIYFQGNSAPDKSGLPSDRFSAERTGGSVSTLTIQRTQQEDSAVYLCASKEPGQGSYGYTFGSGTRLTVV.

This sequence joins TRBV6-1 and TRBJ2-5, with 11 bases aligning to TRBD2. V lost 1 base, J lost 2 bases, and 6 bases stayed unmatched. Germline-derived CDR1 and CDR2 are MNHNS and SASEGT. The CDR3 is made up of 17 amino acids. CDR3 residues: CASSEEQLAGGQETQYF. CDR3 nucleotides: TGTGCCAGCAGTGAAGAACAGCTAGCGGGGGGACAAGAGACCCAGTACTTC.